Listed here are 23 T cell receptor beta chains from one sample, sequenced in a study of Graves' ophthalmopathy and Graves' hyperthyroidism. Using RNA transcripts, the TCR beta CDR3 regions were amplified. First-round RT-PCR relied on HTBI primers, and a second-round multiplex PCR came next. TCRdb re-derived calls from the multiplex PCR reads in MiXCR, one entry per CDR3 protein. The data hold over 650,000 distinct CDR3 sequences, with over 40% observed a single time. Sequenced input: peripheral blood. The receptor set was obtained from an adult man with Graves' ophthalmopathy.

This clonotype was observed at least ten times. The gene calls are TRBV11-2 and TRBJ2-5; 8 bases map to TRBD2. Trimming at V came to 5 bases and at J to 7 bases, leaving 6 bases not matched to a gene. Germline assignment: CDR1 SGHAT and CDR2 FQNNGV. The CDR3 contains 13 residues. The CDR3 region is CASSMGLVATQYF. CDR3 coding DNA: TGTGCCAGCAGCATGGGACTAGTCGCGACCCAGTACTTC.

The chain carries TRBV24-1 and TRBJ1-2; the D gene is possibly TRBD1 (6 bases). Trimming stripped 5 bases from V and 4 bases from J, with 13 bases between. The CDR3 runs 14 residues. Per germline, CDR1 KGHDR and CDR2 SFDVKD. As DNA, the CDR3 is TGTGCCACCAGTGCTACGGACAGTGCCTATGGCTACACCTTC. Protein sequence: CATSATDSAYGYTF.

This chain links TRBV7-9 with TRBJ1-1, with TRBD1 as a possible D gene (6 bases). CDR1 and CDR2 from the germline V gene are SEHNR and FQNEAQ (reference sequence). The CDR3 covers 17 residues. Trimming cost V 5 bases and J 1 base, with 20 bases left between them. The CDR3 DNA reads as TGTGCCAGCAGCCGGGGGGCCCGCTCGGGGAGGAACACTGAAGCTTTCTTT. This gives the protein CASSRGARSGRNTEAFF.

The chain is built from TRBV7-2 and TRBJ1-2, with TRBD1 matching over 12 bases. The CDR3 contains 18 residues. From germline, CDR1 is SGHTA and CDR2 FQGNSA. The trim removed 5 bases at V and 3 bases at J, leaving 13 bases unmatched. The CDR3 loop reads CASSPATPGQGADYGYTF. CDR3 DNA sequence: TGTGCCAGCAGCCCGGCCACGCCGGGACAGGGGGCAGACTATGGCTACACCTTC.

The chain combines TRBV20-1 with TRBJ2-2, with 8 bases that match TRBD1. V gave up 1 base and J gave up 8 bases; unmatched junction bases: 6. In germline, CDR1 is DFQATT, CDR2 SNEGSKA (reference sequence). The CDR3 covers 14 residues. CDR3 region: CSARGQGFGGELFF. The CDR3 DNA sequence: TGCAGTGCTAGAGGACAGGGGTTCGGGGGGGAGCTGTTTTTT.

Only a few counts were recorded for this clonotype. This chain links TRBV7-2 with TRBJ2-5, with 10 nucleotides matching TRBD1. J lost 4 bases, V lost 1 base, and 6 bases had no gene match. The germline gives CDR1 SGHTA, CDR2 FQGNSA. The CDR3 loop spans 16 amino acids. The CDR3 nucleotides are TGTGCCAGCAGCTTAGGGGACAGGGGATCGTTAGAGACCCAGTACTTC. Translating gives CASSLGDRGSLETQYF.

This clonotype was seen many times. V usage is TRBV2 and J usage is TRBJ2-7; D may be TRBD1 (6 bases). The ends were cut back, 10 bases at V and 2 bases at J, with 12 bases in the middle. The CDR3 loop spans 12 amino acids. CDR1 and CDR2 from the germline V gene are SNHLY and FYNNEI. The CDR3 DNA follows: TGTGCCATCAAACAGGGAGCCTACGAGCAGTACTTC. It translates to CAIKQGAYEQYF. Full variable domain (outside the CDR3, taken from reference TRBV2 and TRBJ2-7): EPEVTQTPSHQVTQMGQEVILRCVPISNHLYFYWYRQILGQKVEFLVSFYNNEISEKSEIFDDQFSVERPDGSNFTLKIRSTKLEDSAMYFCAIKQGAYEQYFGPGTRLTVT.

With respect to this clonotype: Compared with germline, one end of the junction differs, possibly owing to a read error. The V call is TRBV10-3, the J call TRBJ2-1; D unresolved. Germline V gene data show CDR1 as ENHRY and CDR2 as SYGVKD. The CDR3 sequence is 13 residues long. The CDR3 region is CASSYNSYNEQFF. The CDR3 DNA follows: TGTGCCAGCAGTTACAACAGTTACAATGAGCAGTTCTTC.

The J gene is TRBJ1-5, the V gene TRBV7-3; 8 nucleotides line up with TRBD1. The CDR3 spans 15 residues. Trimming at V came to 4 bases and at J to 5 bases, leaving 7 bases not matched to a gene. Germline CDR1 SGHTA, CDR2 FQGTGA. In nucleotides, the CDR3 is TGTGCCAGCAGCTACGGGACAGGTGAAGATCAGCCCCAGCATTTT. This translates into CASSYGTGEDQPQHF.

This clonotype has ten or more counts. This rearrangement joins TRBV10-3 to TRBJ1-2, with 10 positions matching TRBD1. The CDR3 loop spans 16 amino acids. Germline V gene lookup returns CDR1 ENHRY and CDR2 SYGVKD. V lost 10 bases and J lost 4; bases outside the gene matches: 15. This CDR3 is CASNPGQGLAGYGYTF. DNA of the CDR3: TGTGCCAGCAATCCGGGACAGGGGCTAGCCGGCTATGGCTACACCTTC.

The genes are TRBV10-3 and TRBJ1-2; 7 bases line up with TRBD1. Germline V gene data show CDR1 as ENHRY and CDR2 as SYGVKD. There are 15 residues in the CDR3. Unmatched junction bases numbered 14, after V lost 10 bases and J lost 3 bases. CDR3 sequence reads: CASTEPRGLDYGYTF. The CDR3 nucleotides are TGTGCCAGCACTGAACCCAGGGGGTTGGACTATGGCTACACCTTC.

This clonotype was recorded once. The chain has TRBV10-3 and TRBJ2-6; maybe TRBD2 (5 bases). The V gene's germline CDR1 is ENHRY and CDR2 SYGVKD. The CDR3 sequence is 12 residues long. Trimming took off 8 bases at V and 9 bases at J, with 11 bases between the two ends. The CDR3 bases are TGTGCCATCGGAGCCCGGGACAACGTCCTGACTTTC. Translation gives CAIGARDNVLTF.

Remarks on this clonotype: The junction and the germline gene differ at one end; a read error may be behind it. The chain uses TRBV7-7 and TRBJ2-5; TRBD1 matches at 7 bases. The germline V gene has CDR1 SSHAT and CDR2 FNYEAQ (reference sequence). The CDR3 length is 14 residues. The CDR3, as DNA: TGTGCTAGCAGGTTCCAGGACAGGAAAGAGACCCAGTACTTC. Translation: CASRFQDRKETQYF.

The chain couples TRBV4-2 to TRBJ2-5; 7 bases map to TRBD2. V was clipped by 0 bases and J by 4 bases; unmatched bases: 5. The CDR3 length is 15 residues. CDR1 and CDR2 from the germline V gene are LGHNA and YNFKEQ. The DNA of the CDR3 is TGTGCCAGCAGCCAAGAGGTGGGAGGGACAGAGACCCAGTACTTC. Translating it yields CASSQEVGGTETQYF.

This chain uses TRBV7-9 with TRBJ1-5; possibly TRBD1 for D (6 bases). V shed 5 bases and J shed 7 bases, with 15 bases lying between them. Germline loops: CDR1 SEHNR, CDR2 FQNEAQ (reference sequence). The CDR3 contains 14 residues. This CDR3 is CASSRGDYEQPQHF. The DNA for the CDR3 is TGTGCCAGCAGCAGGGGGGACTACGAGCAGCCCCAGCATTTT.

Comments on this clonotype: With a much larger clone just one base away, this may be a read error. Likely a read error: the CDR3 ends without its conserved phenylalanine or tryptophan. The V gene is TRBV6-6, the J gene TRBJ2-5; 10 bases match TRBD1. Germline loops: CDR1 MNHNY, CDR2 SVGAGI (reference sequence). The junction had 5 bases not matched to a gene; V was cut back by 2 bases and J by 5 bases. The CDR3 contains 15 residues. The CDR3 DNA is TGTGCCAGCAGTTACCCGGGACAGGGGTTGGAGACCCAGTACGTC. Translated: CASSYPGQGLETQYV.

This chain links TRBV2 with TRBJ2-2; tentative D call: TRBD2 (7 bases). The V end lost 8 bases, the J end lost 7 bases, and 17 bases lay between the germline ends. There are 14 residues in the CDR3. Germline lookup yields CDR1 SNHLY and CDR2 FYNNEI. The CDR3: CASSEGGEDGELFF. Here the CDR3 DNA reads TGTGCCAGCTCCGAGGGGGGGGAGGACGGGGAGCTGTTTTTT.

Details on this clonotype: This may arise from a read error, as a much more abundant clone is one base away. The J gene is TRBJ1-1, the V gene TRBV29-1; tentatively, D is TRBD1 (5 bases). From germline, CDR1 is SQVTM and CDR2 ANQGSEA. The CDR3 loop spans 13 amino acids. The CDR3: CSGVSEGTTEASF. CDR3 nucleotides: TGCAGCGGGGTCTCTGAGGGGACCACTGAAGCTTCCTTT.

This clonotype was observed once. The rearrangement joins TRBV7-8 to TRBJ1-2; TRBD1 matches 7 bases. The CDR3 totals 15 residues. Trimming cost V 1 base and J 6 bases; bases outside gene matches: 8. Germline CDR1 and CDR2: SGHVS and FQNEAQ. CDR3 nucleotides: TGTGCCAGCAGCTTAGGGACCAGGGGGACCCATGGCTACACCTTC. Translating gives CASSLGTRGTHGYTF.

This sequence joins TRBV7-9 and TRBJ2-1, with TRBD2 matching 11 bases. The CDR3 is made up of 14 amino acids. The V segment lost 4 bases and the J segment 8 bases; nucleotides outside the gene matches: 4. CDR1 and CDR2 (germline): SEHNR, FQNEAQ (reference sequence). CDR3 protein: CASSSTSGSDEQFF. CDR3 coding DNA: TGTGCCAGCAGCTCCACTAGCGGGAGCGATGAGCAGTTCTTC.

This clonotype was seen a single time. The chain has TRBV10-3 and TRBJ1-3; no clear D gene. Per germline, CDR1 ENHRY and CDR2 SYGVKD. The length of the CDR3 is 10 residues. V was trimmed by 7 bases and J by 7 bases, leaving 5 bases between them. The CDR3 DNA sequence: TGTGCCATCAAGGGCAACACCATATATTTT. Amino acids: CAIKGNTIYF.

The V call is TRBV5-1, the J call TRBJ1-1, with TRBD1 as a possible D gene (6 bases). Germline V gene sequence: CDR1 SGHRS, CDR2 YFSETQ. This CDR3 comprises 14 residues. V lost 6 bases to trimming and J lost 8 bases, with 20 bases between them. For the CDR3, the DNA is TGCGCCAGCAAAGGGACAATCGGTCTTTCCGAAGCTTTCTTT. Translating gives CASKGTIGLSEAFF.

V gene TRBV9 combines with J gene TRBJ2-2; 7 positions agree with TRBD1. With V trimmed by 2 bases and J by 1 base, 2 bases remained unmatched. Germline loops: CDR1 SGDLS, CDR2 YYNGEE. The CDR3 is 15 amino acids. DNA of the CDR3: TGTGCCAGCAGCGTGTGGACAGGGAACACCGGGGAGCTGTTTTTT. Its protein product is CASSVWTGNTGELFF.